Each of the 4 T cell receptor beta chains below was sequenced from the same sample in a study of blood T cells in healthy people across ages. A second PCR of roughly 7 to 11 cycles used a sample-barcoded 5' primer and a J-beta primer mix. TCRdb recomputed calls from the 5' RACE reads with MiXCR, one row per CDR3 protein. The sample includes around 1.1 million distinct CDR3 sequences, less than 45% of them seen just once. The sample was blood. These receptor sequences come from a man younger than 30 in good health.

The chain carries TRBV5-1 and TRBJ1-1, with 8 bases aligning to TRBD1. The CDR3 has 16 amino acids. Trimming at V came to 0 bases and at J to 0 bases, leaving 4 bases not matched to a gene. CDR1 and CDR2 from the germline V gene are SGHRS and YFSETQ. The CDR3 nucleotides are TGCGCCAGCAGCTTGGGGGGACAGGCCTTGAACACTGAAGCTTTCTTT. Amino acids: CASSLGGQALNTEAFF.

The V call is TRBV11-2, the J call TRBJ2-3; 7 bases are shared with TRBD1. This CDR3 spans 16 amino acids. Trimming cost V 2 bases and J 3 bases; bases outside gene matches: 8. CDR1 SGHAT and CDR2 FQNNGV come from the germline V gene. The CDR3 nucleotides read TGTGCCAGCAGCTTAAGGTCGGGACAGAAAACAGATACGCAGTATTTT. It encodes CASSLRSGQKTDTQYF.

CDR3 in amino acids: CSAREDSGGYNEQFF. The CDR3 DNA sequence: TGCAGTGCTAGGGAAGATAGCGGGGGCTACAATGAGCAGTTCTTC. The chain carries TRBV20-1 and TRBJ2-1; 9 bases fit TRBD2. This CDR3 comprises 15 residues. Germline-derived CDR1 and CDR2 are DFQATT and SNEGSKA (reference sequence). The V segment lost 3 bases and the J segment 3 bases; nucleotides outside the gene matches: 6.

The chain couples TRBV10-3 to TRBJ2-7, with D possibly TRBD1 on 5 matching bases. Trimming took off 5 bases at V and 5 bases at J, with 10 bases between the two ends. The germline CDR1 and CDR2 sequences are ENHRY and SYGVKD. The CDR3 sequence is 12 residues long. The CDR3 region has the DNA TGTGCCATCAGTCCAGGGCTAGACGAGCAGTACTTC. Translating it yields CAISPGLDEQYF.